This TCR beta chain was retrieved from a study of blood T cell repertoires in COVID-19. The CDR3 runs to 17 residues. The germline gives CDR1 SGHDN, CDR2 FVKESK. V lost 5 bases, J lost 4 bases, and 10 bases stayed unmatched. Generated by immunoSEQ multiplex PCR, the TCRdb table keeps only in-frame clones and is missing some. The sample holds around 150,000 clones, approximately 90% seen once. The rearrangement links TRBV14 to TRBJ2-1; 11 positions agree with TRBD2. This TCR was recovered from a man younger than 35 with acute or convalescent COVID-19. The specimen was peripheral blood. CDR3: CASSSRGLAGTYNEQFF. The CDR3 DNA is TGTGCCAGCAGCTCCCGAGGACTAGCGGGCACTTACAATGAGCAGTTCTTC.